These 15 T cell receptor beta chains were all obtained from the same sample, sequenced in a study of T cells in Graves' hyperthyroidism and ophthalmopathy. Amplification targeted TCR beta CDR3 regions from RNA transcripts. Using the HTBI primer set, a first-round RT-PCR was run on the TCR CDR3. TCRdb recomputed calls from the multiplex PCR reads with MiXCR, one row per CDR3 protein. Of around 350,000 distinct CDR3 sequences listed, more than 14% are singletons. Sequenced: blood. These receptors originate from a woman aged 25 to 39 with Graves' ophthalmopathy.

CDR3 DNA sequence: TGTGCCTGGGGTCATGTTGGAAGCCAGCCCCAGCATTTT. Amino acid sequence: CAWGHVGSQPQHF. The rearrangement uses TRBV30 and TRBJ1-5; no firm D call. Trimming pared 5 bases from V and 7 bases from J, leaving 15 bases between. The CDR3 totals 13 residues. Germline CDR1 and CDR2: GTSNPN and SVGIG (reference sequence).

This clonotype was counted ten times or more. The gene calls are TRBV6-1 and TRBJ1-1; D gene uncertain. The CDR3 length is 15 residues. CDR1 and CDR2 (germline): MNHNS, SASEGT. V was clipped by 7 bases and J by 3 bases, with 18 bases between them. The CDR3 protein is CASNPNARTHTEAFF. The CDR3 DNA reads TGTGCCAGCAACCCCAATGCGCGAACACACACTGAAGCTTTCTTT.

This clonotype appeared a few times. This chain's CDR3 is CSAGGSGTGELFF. The CDR3 DNA follows: TGCAGTGCAGGGGGTTCGGGCACCGGGGAGCTGTTTTTT. V usage is TRBV20-1 and J usage is TRBJ2-2; TRBD1 might be the D (6 bases). The CDR3 covers 13 residues. V lost 6 bases and J lost 4, with 12 bases in between. Germline V lookup: CDR1 DFQATT, CDR2 SNEGSKA (reference sequence).

This clonotype has at least ten counts. CDR3 in DNA: TGTGCCAGCACCCTGGATAAGGGCAGTGAGCAGTTCTTC. It codes for CASTLDKGSEQFF. The chain carries TRBV7-9 and TRBJ2-1; D call uncertain. Germline CDR1 reads SEHNR; CDR2 reads FQNEAQ (reference sequence). The V gene lost 7 bases and the J gene lost 9 bases, with 16 bases spanning the gap. This CDR3 spans 13 amino acids. The full variable domain, completed using reference TRBV7-9 and TRBJ2-1, is DTGVSQNPRHKITKRGQNVTFRCDPISEHNRLYWYRQTLGQGPEFLTYFQNEAQLEKSRLLSDRFSAERPKGSFSTLEIQRTEQGDSAMYLCASTLDKGSEQFFGPGTRLTVL.

This clonotype was detected many times. V is TRBV28 and J is TRBJ1-2, with D unresolved. The germline V gene has CDR1 MDHEN and CDR2 SYDVKM. This CDR3 contains 15 residues. Trimming removed 5 bases at V and 4 bases at J, with 17 bases between. CDR3 residues: CASSEGTRETYGYTF. Here the CDR3 DNA reads TGTGCCAGCAGTGAGGGTACGAGGGAAACCTATGGCTACACCTTC.

This clonotype was seen a handful of times. The rearrangement links TRBV19 to TRBJ2-5, with TRBD2 identical over 12 bases. The CDR3 loop spans 13 amino acids. The V segment lost 5 bases and the J segment 9 bases; nucleotides outside the gene matches: 4. From germline, CDR1 is LNHDA and CDR2 SQIVND (reference sequence). The CDR3, as DNA: TGTGCCAGTAGTGCCGGGACTAGCGGGTCCCAGTACTTC. Translated, it gives CASSAGTSGSQYF.

At least ten counts were recorded for this clonotype. This chain joins TRBV2 and TRBJ2-6; perhaps TRBD2 as D (5 bases). With 7 bases removed from V and 0 bases from J, the gap between germline ends came to 19 bases. Germline values: CDR1 SNHLY, CDR2 FYNNEI. The CDR3 has 18 residues. The CDR3 nucleotides read TGTGCCAGCACCAGAGGGAAAGCTGGGAGCTCTGGGGCCAACGTCCTGACTTTC. Protein sequence: CASTRGKAGSSGANVLTF.

This clonotype was found many times. The chain carries TRBV6-2 or TRBV6-3 and TRBJ1-4; tentative D call: TRBD1 (5 bases). CDR3 length: 17 amino acids. V dropped 0 bases and J dropped 2 bases, with 13 bases sitting between them. CDR1 is MNHEY and CDR2 is SVGEGT in the germline V gene. Written as DNA, the CDR3 is TGTGCCAGCAGTTACTCTCAGGGATTCAGGACTAATGAAAAACTGTTTTTT. Translation: CASSYSQGFRTNEKLFF.

This clonotype was counted many times. V usage is TRBV3-1 and J usage is TRBJ2-5; TRBD2 matches 10 bases. The CDR3 has 14 residues. Germline CDR1 is LGHDT and CDR2 is YNNKEL (reference sequence). After removal of 4 bases from V and 4 bases from J, the junction contained 3 bases not matched to a gene. CDR3 region: CASSPRTSGETQYF. CDR3 nucleotides: TGTGCCAGCAGCCCAAGGACTAGCGGAGAGACCCAGTACTTC.

This clonotype occurred a few times. The V gene is TRBV9, the J gene TRBJ1-3; 10 nucleotides match TRBD1. J lost 0 bases, V lost 3 bases, and 6 bases had no gene match. This CDR3 has 17 amino acids. Germline loops: CDR1 SGDLS, CDR2 YYNGEE. The CDR3 reads CASSDRDRGLSGNTIYF. DNA for the CDR3: TGTGCCAGCAGCGACCGGGACAGGGGCCTCTCTGGAAACACCATATATTTT.

Ten or more counts support this clonotype. The V and J genes are TRBV29-1 and TRBJ1-2, with a weak D call TRBD1 (6 bases). This CDR3 spans 14 amino acids. Trimming removed 8 bases from V and 7 bases from J, with 23 bases in between. Germline V gives CDR1 SQVTM, CDR2 ANQGSEA. The CDR3 bases are TGCAGCCCCTCAGGGGATCTCGAAGACGGTGGCTACACCTTC. The encoded protein is CSPSGDLEDGGYTF.

This clonotype occurred a few times. The chain combines TRBV29-1 with TRBJ2-5; D remains unclear. Germline loops: CDR1 SQVTM, CDR2 ANQGSEA. Trimming pared 7 bases from V and 2 bases from J, leaving 17 bases between. This CDR3 is 14 amino acids long. Here the CDR3 DNA reads TGCAGCGGGTCACGAATCGGCCTTCAAGAGACCCAGTACTTC. Residues: CSGSRIGLQETQYF. Combining the CDR3 with reference TRBV29-1 and TRBJ2-5 gives the whole variable domain SAVISQKPSRDICQRGTSLTIQCQVDSQVTMMFWYRQQPGQSLTLIATANQGSEATYESGFVIDKFPISRPNLTFSTLTVSNMSPEDSSIYLCSGSRIGLQETQYFGPGTRLLVL.

This clonotype has ten or more counts. The chain recombines TRBV10-3 with TRBJ2-7; 14 nucleotides align to TRBD2. Germline lookup yields CDR1 ENHRY and CDR2 SYGVKD. V lost 6 bases and J lost 4; bases outside the gene matches: 5. CDR3 size: 15 residues. CDR3 amino acids: CAISRLAGGQYEQYF. The CDR3 nucleotides are TGTGCCATCAGCAGACTAGCGGGGGGGCAGTACGAGCAGTACTTC.

This clonotype turned up a few times. This may stem from a read error, because a much larger clone lies one nucleotide away. This sequence joins TRBV20-1 and TRBJ2-7; tentatively, D is TRBD1 (6 bases). The germline V gene has CDR1 DFQATT and CDR2 SNEGSKA (reference sequence). This CDR3 comprises 13 residues. CDR3 DNA sequence: TGCAGTGCTAAGAAAATCAGGGGTTACGGGCAGTACTTC. Translated: CSAKKIRGYGQYF.

This clonotype appeared many times. CDR3 in DNA: TGTGCCAGCAGTTTGGAACAGGGGCTCGAGACCCAGTACTTC. It yields the protein CASSLEQGLETQYF. The genes are TRBV28 and TRBJ2-5; 7 bases fit TRBD1. CDR1 and CDR2 (germline): MDHEN, SYDVKM. The CDR3 has 14 residues. J was trimmed by 5 bases and V by 3 bases; bases with no gene match: 6.